Each of the 17 T cell receptor beta chains below was sequenced from the same sample in a study of neurological immune-mediated disorders. MiXCR, applied by TCRdb to the 5' RACE reads, yields one record per CDR3 protein. The table lists tens of thousands of distinct CDR3 sequences, around 3.5% of them singletons. The specimen was PBMCs. These receptors all stem from a woman aged 45-65 years with multiple sclerosis.

This clonotype was recorded many times. The rearrangement uses TRBV6-6 and TRBJ2-3, with 8 bases lining up with TRBD1. Germline V lookup: CDR1 MNHNY, CDR2 SVGAGI (reference sequence). The CDR3 is made up of 16 amino acids. The junction had 13 bases not matched to a gene; V was cut back by 5 bases and J by 6 bases. The CDR3 loop is CASSTRRTGFRDTQYF. DNA for the CDR3: TGTGCCAGCAGTACCCGTCGGACAGGGTTTCGGGATACGCAGTATTTT.

In this sample, this clonotype turned up many times. The V gene is TRBV12-3 or TRBV12-4, the J gene TRBJ1-4, with D possibly being TRBD1 (5 bases). CDR3 length equals 14 residues. The V end lost 3 bases, the J end lost 8 bases, and 13 bases lay between the germline ends. CDR3 residues: CASSFRRRGEKLFF. In DNA, the CDR3 is TGTGCCAGCAGTTTCCGCAGGCGGGGCGAAAAACTGTTTTTT.

This clonotype occurred many times. The gene calls are TRBV20-1 and TRBJ2-3; 9 bases are a match to TRBD1. V dropped 6 bases and J dropped 4; count of bases not matched to a gene: 5. This CDR3 is built from 13 residues. The germline gives CDR1 DFQATT, CDR2 SNEGSKA (reference sequence). The CDR3 spells CSARDRASDTQYF. The DNA of the CDR3 is TGCAGTGCCAGGGACAGGGCTTCAGATACGCAGTATTTT.

This clonotype was seen at least ten times. V usage is TRBV7-6 and J usage is TRBJ2-2, with 9 nucleotides matching TRBD1. Germline V gene sequence: CDR1 SGHVS, CDR2 FNYEAQ. V dropped 8 bases and J dropped 6; count of bases not matched to a gene: 7. This CDR3 has 14 amino acids. CDR3 residues: CASRRDRVSGELFF. CDR3 DNA sequence: TGTGCCAGCCGTCGGGACAGGGTCTCCGGGGAGCTGTTTTTT. Full variable domain (missing parts from reference TRBV7-6 and TRBJ2-2): GAGVSQSPRYKVTKRGQDVALRCDPISGHVSLYWYRQALGQGPEFLTYFNYEAQQDKSGLPNDRFSAERPEGSISTLTIQRTEQRDSAMYRCASRRDRVSGELFFGEGSRLTVL.

CDR3 amino acids: CASSHRDRSYEQYF. CDR3 DNA: TGTGCCAGCAGCCACCGGGACAGGAGTTACGAGCAGTACTTC. This sequence joins TRBV7-9 and TRBJ2-7; 8 bases line up with TRBD1. The junction had 7 bases not matched to a gene; V was cut back by 5 bases and J by 4 bases. CDR1 is SEHNR, CDR2 FQNEAQ, per germline (reference sequence). The CDR3 loop spans 14 amino acids.

There are a few counts of this clonotype. A much larger clone is a single base away; this may be a read error. V usage is TRBV7-2 and J usage is TRBJ1-2; no clear D. This CDR3 region has 13 residues. Germline V gene data show CDR1 as SGHTA and CDR2 as FQGNSA. The CDR3 here is CANSLGRDHGYTF. The CDR3 region has the DNA TGTGCCAACAGCCTCGGCCGGGATCATGGCTACACCTTC.

This clonotype was detected many times. The chain couples TRBV9 to TRBJ2-5; 8 nucleotides match TRBD2. Germline lookup yields CDR1 SGDLS and CDR2 YYNGEE. The junction had 4 bases not matched to a gene; V was cut back by 2 bases and J by 4 bases. This CDR3 comprises 14 residues. Written as DNA, the CDR3 is TGTGCCAGCAGCGTGAGCGGGGGCGGAGAGACCCAGTACTTC. It translates to CASSVSGGGETQYF.

This clonotype was counted many times. The chain links TRBV2 to TRBJ1-1; D remains ambiguous. Per germline, CDR1 SNHLY and CDR2 FYNNEI. V shed 4 bases and J shed 0 bases, with 6 bases lying between them. The CDR3 totals 13 residues. In DNA, the CDR3 is TGTGCCAGCAGTGGGGAGGTGAACACTGAAGCTTTCTTT. Translation: CASSGEVNTEAFF.

This clonotype was seen repeatedly, ten times or more. The CDR3 loop reads CASSLQNTEAFF. CDR3 nucleotide sequence: TGTGCCAGCAGCCTACAGAACACTGAAGCTTTCTTT. The rearrangement uses TRBV7-6 and TRBJ1-1; D gene uncertain. Trimming removed 5 bases at V and 1 base at J, with 5 bases between. Germline V gene lookup returns CDR1 SGHVS and CDR2 FNYEAQ. This CDR3 is 12 amino acids long.

V is TRBV4-3 and J is TRBJ2-2; tentatively, D is TRBD1 or TRBD2 (6 bases each). V gave up 0 bases and J gave up 6 bases, with 14 bases separating them. The CDR3 contains 16 residues. Germline lookup yields CDR1 LGHNA and CDR2 YSLEER. The CDR3 DNA sequence: TGCGCCAGCAGCCAAGATCCGGGGGCGTCAGCCGGGGAGCTGTTTTTT. Translated: CASSQDPGASAGELFF.

This clonotype was recorded at least ten times. The rearrangement links TRBV4-3 to TRBJ1-2; D ambiguous. The CDR3 consists of 15 residues. Per the germline V gene, CDR1 is LGHNA and CDR2 is YSLEER. V was pared by 1 base and J by 4 bases, with 13 bases between. Written as DNA, the CDR3 is TGCGCCAGCAGCCAAGTTTGGTCCGGGTTCTATGGCTACACCTTC. It specifies CASSQVWSGFYGYTF.

This clonotype has more than one count but fewer than ten. The CDR3 spells CASSMTGLGNQPQHF. CDR3 nucleotides: TGTGCCAGTAGTATGACAGGGCTTGGCAATCAGCCCCAGCATTTT. The chain is built from TRBV19 and TRBJ1-5, with TRBD1 matching 7 bases. The CDR3 has 15 residues. The V and J ends lost 3 bases and 2 bases, in that order; junction bases with no gene match: 4. Germline V gene sequence: CDR1 LNHDA, CDR2 SQIVND (reference sequence).

This clonotype was seen at least ten times. The chain uses TRBV7-9 and TRBJ2-5, with D possibly being TRBD2 (6 bases). Germline V gene data show CDR1 as SEHNR and CDR2 as FQNEAQ (reference sequence). CDR3 length equals 16 residues. Deletions cut 5 bases from V and 0 bases from J, with 16 bases between. The CDR3 reads CASSPSGLSYQETQYF. In nucleotides, the CDR3 is TGTGCCAGCAGCCCCTCGGGACTTTCGTACCAAGAGACCCAGTACTTC.

This clonotype was detected ten times or more. The V gene is TRBV20-1, the J gene TRBJ2-1; 7 nucleotides match TRBD2. The V and J ends lost 6 bases and 2 bases, in that order; junction bases with no gene match: 7. The CDR3 consists of 14 residues. Germline-derived CDR1 and CDR2 are DFQATT and SNEGSKA (reference sequence). In DNA, the CDR3 is TGCAGTGCCCCCGCGGCGGGGGCCTACAATGAGCAGTTCTTC. It yields the protein CSAPAAGAYNEQFF.

This clonotype was counted ten times or more. The CDR3 nucleotides read TGCAGTGCTAGGCGCCGAAGTATTTATAATTCACCCCTCCACTTT. Translated: CSARRRSIYNSPLHF. The V and J genes are TRBV20-1 and TRBJ1-6; D gene unclear. The germline V and J ends were trimmed by 3 bases and 4 bases, with 13 bases remaining between them. The CDR3 has 15 residues. The germline gives CDR1 DFQATT, CDR2 SNEGSKA (reference sequence).

This clonotype was picked up many times. The chain is built from TRBV10-3 and TRBJ2-7; 8 bases line up with TRBD2. Unmatched junction bases numbered 6, after V lost 2 bases and J lost 0 bases. In germline, CDR1 is ENHRY, CDR2 SYGVKD. The CDR3 loop spans 16 amino acids. The CDR3, as DNA: TGTGCCATCAGTGAGGCGGGGGGCCCTAACTCCTACGAGCAGTACTTC. Protein sequence: CAISEAGGPNSYEQYF.

This clonotype was recorded many times. The CDR3 region is CASSGQGNYGYTF. The CDR3 DNA reads TGTGCCAGCAGTGGACAGGGAAACTATGGCTACACCTTC. V gene TRBV2 combines with J gene TRBJ1-2; 7 nucleotides align to TRBD1. With V trimmed by 4 bases and J by 2 bases, 1 base remained unmatched. Germline V CDR1 and CDR2: SNHLY, FYNNEI. This CDR3 contains 13 residues.